This T cell receptor beta chain was captured by sequencing in a study of vaccination effects on CD4 cells after COVID-19. Study background: Samples that were drawn after vaccination came a median of 72 days after the second dose. Broader study findings: Cross-reactivity toward common cold coronaviruses was confined to only 1 of 255 vaccine-induced clones in healthy vaccinees.

This clone was counted only a few times. Its antigen remains unidentified. Under the ViraFEST assay, PBMC were stimulated with viral peptide pools so that antigen-specific CD4+ T cells expanded. Sequencing was performed afterwards. Having been cultured for roughly 9 days, the cells underwent CD4+ T cell isolation. All study participants received two doses of BNT162b2 or mRNA-1273 vaccine. It was on days 3 and 7 that half the medium was replaced with IL-2 medium. This table comes from immunoSEQ multiplex PCR, and its TCRdb copy is limited to in-frame clones, with some not included. This table holds roughly 59,000 clones, around 78% found once. V was pared by 0 bases and J by 7 bases, with 9 bases of the junction left unmatched. The CDR3 covers 16 residues. Germline CDR1 reads SGHRS; CDR2 reads YFSETQ.

V is TRBV5-1 and J is TRBJ2-1; 8 bases are shared with TRBD2. This TCR came from a human donor who received a COVID-19 vaccine. The material was CD4+ T cells from PBMCs cultured with HCoV-OC43 spike peptides, obtained after COVID-19 vaccination. Subset denoted: HCoV-OC43 spike overlapping peptide pool stimulation. CDR3 DNA: TGCGCCAGCAGCTTGGCTCCGGGACTAGGATTAAATGAGCAGTTCTTC. This translates into CASSLAPGLGLNEQFF.